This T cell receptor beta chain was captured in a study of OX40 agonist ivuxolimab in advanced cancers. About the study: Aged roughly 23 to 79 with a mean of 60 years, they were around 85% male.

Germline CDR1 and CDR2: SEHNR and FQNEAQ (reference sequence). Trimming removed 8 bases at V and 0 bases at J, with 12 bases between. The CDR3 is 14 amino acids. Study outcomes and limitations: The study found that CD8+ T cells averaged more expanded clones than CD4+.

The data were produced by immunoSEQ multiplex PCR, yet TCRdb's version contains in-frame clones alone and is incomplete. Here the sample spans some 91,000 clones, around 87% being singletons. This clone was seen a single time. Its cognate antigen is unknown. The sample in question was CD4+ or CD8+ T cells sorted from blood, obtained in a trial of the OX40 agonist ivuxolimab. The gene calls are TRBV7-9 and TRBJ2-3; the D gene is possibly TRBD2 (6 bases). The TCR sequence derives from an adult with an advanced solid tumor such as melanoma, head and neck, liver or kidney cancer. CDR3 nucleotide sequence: TGTGCCAGCGGCCGCGGGGACAGCACAGATACGCAGTATTTT. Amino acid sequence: CASGRGDSTDTQYF.